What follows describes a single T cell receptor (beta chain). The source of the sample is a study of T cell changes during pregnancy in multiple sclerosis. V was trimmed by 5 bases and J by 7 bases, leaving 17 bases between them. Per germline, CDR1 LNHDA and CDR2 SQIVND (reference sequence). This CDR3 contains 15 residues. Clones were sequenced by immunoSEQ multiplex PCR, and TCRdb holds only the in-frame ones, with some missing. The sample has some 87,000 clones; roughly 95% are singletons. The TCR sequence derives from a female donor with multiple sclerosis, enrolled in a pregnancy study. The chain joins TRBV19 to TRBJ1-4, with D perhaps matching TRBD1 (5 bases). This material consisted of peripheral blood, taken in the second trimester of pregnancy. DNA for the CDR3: TGTGCCAGTAGTCCGAACAGGAATTTAGGTGAAAAACTGTTTTTT. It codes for CASSPNRNLGEKLFF.